This T cell receptor beta chain was sequenced in a study of regulatory T cells in long-lasting Graves disease. Study as a whole: Antithyroid drugs had been taken under 3 months by newly diagnosed Graves' patients.

The authors built TCR beta libraries using iRepertoire HTBI primers and Arm-PCR of CDR3 regions. TCRdb called the multiplex PCR reads again in MiXCR, with one record for every CDR3 protein. The sample shows a few hundred thousand distinct CDR3 sequences, roughly 15% of them seen only once. Comment on this clonotype: What it binds is unknown. Only one base separates this from a far larger clonotype, so it likely reflects a read error.

Study outcomes and limitations: Persistent Graves' patients showed less TCR diversity than newly diagnosed ones.

Sample time point: newly diagnosed GD, antithyroid drugs for less than 3 months. There was RNA extracted from PBMCs, and the TCR library was made from it. The germline V gene has CDR1 SGHRS and CDR2 YFSETQ. This CDR3 region has 19 residues. These records were also assigned to another study, of T cells in Graves' hyperthyroidism and ophthalmopathy. That paper notes: Criteria for exclusion of patients were uncontrolled infection, other autoimmune disease, pregnancy or lactation.

This sequence joins TRBV5-1 and TRBJ2-5, with D possibly matching TRBD1 (5 bases). The receptor was isolated from a woman aged 18-29 years with Graves disease. The specimen comprised peripheral blood mononuclear cells (PBMCs), sampled at new diagnosis, from a patient treated with antithyroid drugs. CDR3 residues: CASSLRTVAGIVAANEQLF. The CDR3 region has the DNA TGCGCCAGCAGCCTTAGGACCGTCGCAGGGATAGTAGCCGCCAATGAGCAGCTCTTC.